The present entry profiles one T cell receptor beta chain with its context. The CDR3 loop spans 14 amino acids. In germline, CDR1 is SGHTA, CDR2 FQGNSA. Next came a second PCR, run for about 6 to 12 cycles, which used a sample-barcoded 5' primer along with a J-beta primer mix. TCRdb redid the calling of the 5' RACE reads with MiXCR, one entry per CDR3 protein. Among 1.8 million or so distinct CDR3 sequences listed, approximately 39% were seen once. This entry belongs to a study of blood T cells in healthy people across ages. This clonotype was obtained from a human donor in good health. V gene TRBV7-2 combines with J gene TRBJ2-7; D not certain. The assigned J gene may be wrong: the sequence end matches TRBJ2-5 better. The sequenced material came from blood. CDR3 protein: CASSLEVGMKTQYF. As DNA, the CDR3 is TGTGCCAGCAGCTTAGAGGTGGGAATGAAGACCCAGTACTTC.